This entry describes one T cell receptor (beta chain). Profiled with immunoSEQ multiplex PCR; TCRdb holds only in-frame clones, not every one. This sample has over 150,000 clones, with 96% found just once. These data are taken from a study of control samples from healthy donors and cancer patients. The CDR3 totals 15 residues. V was trimmed by 0 bases and J by 2 bases, leaving 11 bases between them. Germline lookup yields CDR1 LGHNA and CDR2 YNFKEQ. The sequenced sample was blood. The clonotype comes from a woman younger than 45 in good health. This chain connects TRBV4-2 to TRBJ2-7; D is undetermined. The CDR3 DNA reads as TGTGCCAGCAGCCAAGAGACGGAAAACCCCTACGAGCAGTACTTC. Translated, it gives CASSQETENPYEQYF.